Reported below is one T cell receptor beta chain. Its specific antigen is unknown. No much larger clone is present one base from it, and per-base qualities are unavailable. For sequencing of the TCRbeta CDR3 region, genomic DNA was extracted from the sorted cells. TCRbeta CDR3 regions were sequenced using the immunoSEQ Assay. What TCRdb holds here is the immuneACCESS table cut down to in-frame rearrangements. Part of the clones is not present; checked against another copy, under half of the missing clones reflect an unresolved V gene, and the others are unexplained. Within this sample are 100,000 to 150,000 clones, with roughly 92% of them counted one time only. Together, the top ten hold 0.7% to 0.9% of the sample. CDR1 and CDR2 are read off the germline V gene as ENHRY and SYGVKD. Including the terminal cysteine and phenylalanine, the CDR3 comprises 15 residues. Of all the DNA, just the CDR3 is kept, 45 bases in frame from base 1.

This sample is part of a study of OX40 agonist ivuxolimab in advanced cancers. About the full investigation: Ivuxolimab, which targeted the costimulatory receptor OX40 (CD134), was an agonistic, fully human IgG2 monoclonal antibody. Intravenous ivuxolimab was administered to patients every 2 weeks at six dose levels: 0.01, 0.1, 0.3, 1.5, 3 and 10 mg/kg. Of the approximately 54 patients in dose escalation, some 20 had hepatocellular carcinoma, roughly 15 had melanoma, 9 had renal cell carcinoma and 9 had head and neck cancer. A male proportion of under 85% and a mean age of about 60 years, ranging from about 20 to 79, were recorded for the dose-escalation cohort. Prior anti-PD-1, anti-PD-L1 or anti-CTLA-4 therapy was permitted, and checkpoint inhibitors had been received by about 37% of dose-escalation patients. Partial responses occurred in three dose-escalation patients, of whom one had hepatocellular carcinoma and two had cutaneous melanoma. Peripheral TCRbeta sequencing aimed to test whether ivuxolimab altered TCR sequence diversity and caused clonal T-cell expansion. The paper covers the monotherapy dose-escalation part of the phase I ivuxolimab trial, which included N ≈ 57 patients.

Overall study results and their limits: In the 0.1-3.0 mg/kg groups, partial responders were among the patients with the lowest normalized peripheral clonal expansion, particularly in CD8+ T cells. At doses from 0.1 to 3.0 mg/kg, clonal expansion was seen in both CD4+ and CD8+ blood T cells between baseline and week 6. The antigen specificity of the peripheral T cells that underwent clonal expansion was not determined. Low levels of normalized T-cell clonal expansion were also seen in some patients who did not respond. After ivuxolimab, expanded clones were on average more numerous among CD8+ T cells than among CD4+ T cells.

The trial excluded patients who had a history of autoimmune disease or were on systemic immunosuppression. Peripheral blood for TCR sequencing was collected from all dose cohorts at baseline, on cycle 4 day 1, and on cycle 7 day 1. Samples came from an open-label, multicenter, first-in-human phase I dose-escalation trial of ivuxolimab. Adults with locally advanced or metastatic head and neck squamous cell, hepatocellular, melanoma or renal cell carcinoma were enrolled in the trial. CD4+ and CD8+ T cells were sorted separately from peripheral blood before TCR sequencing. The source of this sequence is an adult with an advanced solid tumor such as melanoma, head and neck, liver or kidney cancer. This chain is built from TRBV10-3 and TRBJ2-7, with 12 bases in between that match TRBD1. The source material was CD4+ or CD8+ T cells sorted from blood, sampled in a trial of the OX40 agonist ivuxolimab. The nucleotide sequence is TGTGCTATTGGGACAGGGGGCACCCCCTCCTACGAGCAGTACTTC. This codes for CAIGTGGTPSYEQYF.